These T cell receptor beta chains were read from a single sample in a study of cytomegalovirus exposure and HLA in healthy donors. Generated by immunoSEQ multiplex PCR, the TCRdb table keeps only in-frame clones and is missing some. The table has about 120,000 clones, 60% to 85% seen once. The sample was PBMCs. These receptors were taken from a woman in her thirties or forties in good health and CMV-seropositive. The CDR3 runs from the conserved cysteine through the conserved F or W. The order of the fields is V gene, CDR3 length, D gene, J gene, clone size, CDR3 DNA, CDR3 protein. The D gene is left open where the match is weak. Clone size is shown for a subset of rows, as once, few, many or a class of expanded clone.

>TRBV9|15|TRBD2|TRBJ2-1|.
TGTGCCAGCAGCGTATCGGGGGGGGCTGGAAATGAGCAGTTCTTC
CASSVSGGAGNEQFF
>TRBV7-2|13|.|TRBJ1-2|.
TGTGCCAGCACCTCGTGGGGGGGCTATGGCTACACCTTC
CASTSWGGYGYTF
>TRBV5-1|14|TRBD1|TRBJ2-3|.
TGCGCCAGCAGCCTGGACAGGGTAGTGGATACGCAGTATTTT
CASSLDRVVDTQYF
>TRBV2|16|TRBD1|TRBJ1-6|few
TGTGCCAGCAGTATGGGACAGGCCTCCTATAATTCACCCCTCCACTTT
CASSMGQASYNSPLHF
>TRBV7-2|12|.|TRBJ1-2|.
TGTGCCAGCAGCTCAGGGGATTATGGCTACACCTTC
CASSSGDYGYTF
>TRBV29-1|16|TRBD2|TRBJ2-3|.
TGCAGCGCCCTCCCGCTAGCGGGGGTGAACACAGATACGCAGTATTTT
CSALPLAGVNTDTQYF
>TRBV7-9|15|TRBD1|TRBJ2-5|.
TGTGCCAGCATTTCCGACAGGGAAGGTTGGGAGACCCAGTACTTC
CASISDREGWETQYF
>TRBV11-2|16|TRBD1|TRBJ2-7|.
TGTGCCAGCAGCTCCGCCGGGGGGACAGGGGCTTACGAGCAGTACTTC
CASSSAGGTGAYEQYF
>TRBV4-1|17|TRBD2|TRBJ2-3|.
TGCGCCAGCAGCGACTCCGGGACTAGCGGGAGAACCGATACGCAGTATTTT
CASSDSGTSGRTDTQYF
>TRBV5-4|13|.|TRBJ2-5|few
TGTGCCAGCAGCTTGGGGGGGGAAGAGACCCAGTACTTC
CASSLGGEETQYF
>TRBV9|16|.|TRBJ2-3|few
TGTGCCAGCAGCGTTGCGTCTCGTCCTAGCACAGATACGCAGTATTTT
CASSVASRPSTDTQYF
>TRBV7-3|14|.|TRBJ2-2|once
TGTGCCAGCAGCTTAGGACATACCGCCGGGGAGCTGTTTTTT
CASSLGHTAGELFF
>TRBV6-1|12|TRBD2|TRBJ2-7|.
TGTGCCAGCAGACCGGGGGGGGACGAGCAGTACTTC
CASRPGGDEQYF
>TRBV13|15|TRBD1|TRBJ2-5|.
TGTGCCAGCAGCTTAGTGGGACAGTCCCAAGAGACCCAGTACTTC
CASSLVGQSQETQYF
>TRBV4-1|18|TRBD2|TRBJ2-1|.
TGCGCCAGCAGCCAAGGGGGGCACGGGAGGGCAGTCCACAATGAGCAGTTCTTC
CASSQGGHGRAVHNEQFF
>TRBV9|18|.|TRBJ1-2|.
TGTGCCAGCAGCGTAGGCTCGGACACCACAAAAACTAACTATGGCTACACCTTC
CASSVGSDTTKTNYGYTF
>TRBV6-5|16|.|TRBJ1-3|.
TGTGCCAGCAGTTACTCGCGCACTAGCTCTGGAAACACCATATATTTT
CASSYSRTSSGNTIYF
>TRBV9|15|TRBD2|TRBJ2-5|.
TGTGCCAGCAGCGCTAGCGGGGGGGCGTGGGAGACCCAGTACTTC
CASSASGGAWETQYF
>TRBV7-6|16|.|TRBJ2-7|.
TGTGCCAGCAGCTTAGGGGGTCCGCGGCAACCGGGGGAGCAGTACTTC
CASSLGGPRQPGEQYF
>TRBV9|15|TRBD2|TRBJ2-7|.
TGTGCCAGCAGCGTAGTAGCGGGGGGAATCGCCGAGCAGTACTTC
CASSVVAGGIAEQYF
>TRBV10-3|14|TRBD1|TRBJ2-5|.
TGTGCCATCTCCCGACAGGGGGCTGAAGAGACCCAGTACTTC
CAISRQGAEETQYF
>TRBV7-6|16|TRBD1|TRBJ1-4|.
TGTGCCAGCAGTTTAGTCCCGGGACAGGACCGTGAAAAACTGTTTTTT
CASSLVPGQDREKLFF
>TRBV27|14|TRBD2|TRBJ2-7|.
TGTGCCAGCAGTTATAGCGGGAACTCCTACGAGCAGTACTTC
CASSYSGNSYEQYF
>TRBV10-3|17|TRBD1|TRBJ2-2|medium-sized
TGTGCCATCAGTGATTCTAGGCCGGGACAGGGGAACGGGGAGCTGTTTTTT
CAISDSRPGQGNGELFF
>TRBV7-9|17|TRBD2|TRBJ2-5|.
TGTGCCAGCAGCTCGGGGACTAGCGGGGGGGCTCGGGAGACCCAGTACTTC
CASSSGTSGGARETQYF
>TRBV25-1|15|.|TRBJ1-2|.
TGTGCCAGCAGTGCTGGAGGGAATATGGACTATGGCTACACCTTC
CASSAGGNMDYGYTF
>TRBV6-5|11|.|TRBJ2-7|.
TGTGCCAGCGGGCGAAACAGTGAGCAGTACTTC
CASGRNSEQYF
>TRBV4-2|16|TRBD2|TRBJ2-7|.
TGTGCCAGCAGCCAGGAACCAGGACTAGCCTCCTACGAGCAGTACTTC
CASSQEPGLASYEQYF
>TRBV29-1|14|.|TRBJ2-3|.
TGCAGCGTTGAAGGGGGGCAGCTCACAGATACGCAGTATTTT
CSVEGGQLTDTQYF
>TRBV11-2|12|.|TRBJ1-2|.
TGTGCCAGCAGCCAGGGCATCTATGGCTACACCTTC
CASSQGIYGYTF
>TRBV5-4|14|.|TRBJ2-1|.
TGTGCCAGCACCGAAGACTGGTCCCACAATGAGCAGTTCTTC
CASTEDWSHNEQFF
>TRBV19|18|TRBD1|TRBJ2-6|once
TGTGCCAGTAGTATAAGTGGACAGGGGATCTCTGGGGCCAACGTCCTGACTTTC
CASSISGQGISGANVLTF
>TRBV5-1|18|.|TRBJ2-3|once
TGCGCCAGCAGCACGGATCGGGCGGGGAACGGAGCAGGAGATACGCAGTATTTT
CASSTDRAGNGAGDTQYF
>TRBV5-4|13|.|TRBJ2-3|.
TGTGCCAGCAGCGCCGGGGACACAGATACGCAGTATTTT
CASSAGDTDTQYF
>TRBV2|16|.|TRBJ1-3|.
TGTGCCACCTCGACCGGGGGGTTGATGTTACGAAACACCATATATTTT
CATSTGGLMLRNTIYF
>TRBV15|14|TRBD2|TRBJ2-7|.
TGTGCCACTTCCCTGCGGGGGAACTACTACGAGCAGTACTTC
CATSLRGNYYEQYF
>TRBV7-2|17|.|TRBJ1-5|.
TGTGCCAGCAGCTTAGTCGGGGGGGGCTTGAGCAATCAGCCCCAGCATTTT
CASSLVGGGLSNQPQHF
>TRBV29-1|15|TRBD1|TRBJ2-1|.
TGCAGCGTTGAAGGGCGGACAGGGAACAACAATGAGCAGTTCTTC
CSVEGRTGNNNEQFF
>TRBV5-6|14|.|TRBJ2-5|.
TGTGCCAGCAGCGAAACAGGGGGGGTAGAGACCCAGTACTTC
CASSETGGVETQYF
>TRBV5-6|14|TRBD2|TRBJ2-1|.
TGTGCCAGCAGCTCGGGACTAAACTACAATGAGCAGCTCTTC
CASSSGLNYNEQLF
>TRBV7-2|11|TRBD1|TRBJ2-7|few
TGTGCCACTGGGACAGCCTACGAGCAGTACTTC
CATGTAYEQYF
>TRBV29-1|14|TRBD1|TRBJ1-1|.
TGCAGCGTTGTGGGGACAGGGAGGTCCACTGAAGCTTTCTTT
CSVVGTGRSTEAFF
>TRBV29-1|14|.|TRBJ2-5|.
TGCAGCGTTGAAGAGGTGACATTTCAAGAGACCCAGTACTTC
CSVEEVTFQETQYF
>TRBV5-4|13|.|TRBJ2-3|.
TGTGCCAGCAGCTTAGGGGCTGGAGATACGCAGTATTTT
CASSLGAGDTQYF
>TRBV2|14|.|TRBJ1-2|.
TGTGCCAGCAGTGAAGCGTCAGGCAACTATGGCTACACCTTC
CASSEASGNYGYTF
>TRBV23-1|14|.|TRBJ1-1|.
TGCGCCAGCAGTCTGGGACCAGGGGACACTGAAGCTTTCTTT
CASSLGPGDTEAFF